This T cell receptor (beta chain) is from a study of T cell repertoires in cytomegalovirus infection. Study-wide background: CMV infection and matching HLA type were both indicated by public TCR beta signatures.

This clonotype was seen a few times. The antigen remains undetermined. Study findings and constraints: CMV carriers with the relevant HLA were identified by cumulative public TCR beta family frequency.

TCRdb re-derived calls from the reads in MiXCR, one entry per CDR3 protein. The sample includes about 530,000 distinct CDR3 sequences, less than 30% of them seen just once. The sequence was collected from a human donor in good health (CMV status not recorded). Some clones in this sample may be carry-over from other donors' samples. The sequenced sample was PBMCs.

CDR3 DNA: TGTGCCAGCAGTCCAGGACTAGGGGGCACCGGGGAGCTGTTTTTT. Encoded protein: CASSPGLGGTGELFF. The chain links TRBV12-3 or TRBV12-4 to TRBJ2-2; a possible D gene is TRBD2 (7 bases). The CDR3 spans 15 residues. With 5 bases removed from V and 4 bases from J, the gap between germline ends came to 14 bases.